The 22 T cell receptor beta chains below were found in one sample sequenced in a study of CXCR3-negative and CXCR3-positive naive CD8 T cells. General study points: Comparison of naive cells showed more hydrophobic TRB CDR3s in CXCR3-positive than in CXCR3-negative naive cells.

The TRB libraries of cDNA were built by UMI-labeled 5' RACE. Following a re-call of the 5' RACE reads, TCRdb has one entry per CDR3 protein and lacks DNA. The sample has about 110,000 distinct CDR3 sequences. Their cognate antigens are unknown. Input material: naive CXCR3+ CD8+ T cells from blood. Subset reported: CD45RO-CCR7+CD27+CD95- naive CD8+ T cells expressing CXCR3 (TNR3+). The receptors come from a human donor in good health. Some clones in this sample may be carry-over from other donors' samples.

The chain links TRBV12-3 or TRBV12-4 to TRBJ2-1. CDR3 length: 11 residues. CDR3 residues: CASSLGVEQFF.

The chain has TRBV12-3 or TRBV12-4 and TRBJ2-3; TCRdb gives TRBD1 as the D gene, but with no DNA this cannot be confirmed. The CDR3 has 14 amino acids. CDR3 loop: CASSPGGGTDTQYF.

The chain combines TRBV6-6 with TRBJ2-3; no DNA is available, so the TRBD1 call from TCRdb remains unchecked. The CDR3 sequence is 14 residues long. Germline loops: CDR1 MNHNY, CDR2 SVGAGI (reference sequence). The CDR3 loop is CASTRGRIPDTQYF.

The rearrangement joins TRBV5-1 to TRBJ2-7; TCRdb outputs TRBD1, but without DNA this stays unchecked. The CDR3 has 13 amino acids. CDR1 is SGHRS and CDR2 is YFSETQ in the germline V gene. The CDR3 sequence: CASSSTGYLEQYF.

The CDR3 here is CSAPGTLHGYTF. The chain is built from TRBV29-1 and TRBJ1-2; checking the TCRdb D call of TRBD1 is not possible without DNA. The CDR3 covers 12 residues. Germline-derived CDR1 and CDR2 are SQVTM and ANQGSEA.

This chain connects TRBV7-9 to TRBJ2-3; the TCRdb call, TRBD1, lacks DNA for checking. Per germline, CDR1 SEHNR and CDR2 FQNEAQ (reference sequence). The CDR3 covers 16 residues. The CDR3 reads CASSFPPGLLVDTQYF.

The chain is built from TRBV28 and TRBJ2-1; TCRdb returns TRBD2, unconfirmable since there is no DNA. The CDR3 consists of 16 residues. Germline lookup yields CDR1 MDHEN and CDR2 SYDVKM. CDR3 in amino acids: CASSPGLTGTYNEQFF.

The V and J genes are TRBV28 and TRBJ2-7; TCRdb's assignment of TRBD2 cannot be checked, as there is no DNA. Germline V lookup: CDR1 MDHEN, CDR2 SYDVKM. The CDR3 has 16 amino acids. CDR3: CASSPPFASGMYEQYF.

V usage is TRBV29-1 and J usage is TRBJ2-1; TCRdb gives TRBD2 as the D gene, but with no DNA this cannot be confirmed. The CDR3 is 13 amino acids. Germline V gene sequence: CDR1 SQVTM, CDR2 ANQGSEA. CDR3 loop: CSTLAGMYNEQFF.

The chain links TRBV20-1 to TRBJ2-2; TCRdb selects TRBD2, and the lack of DNA leaves this call unchecked. Germline CDR1 is DFQATT and CDR2 is SNEGSKA (reference sequence). The CDR3 spans 14 residues. The CDR3 loop is CSAREGTYTRELFF.

The chain uses TRBV7-9 and TRBJ2-7; TCRdb names TRBD1, which stays unverified in the absence of DNA. There are 12 residues in the CDR3. From germline, CDR1 is SEHNR and CDR2 FQNEAQ (reference sequence). CDR3 loop: CASSLARAEQYF.

The chain uses TRBV2 and TRBJ2-3; TCRdb lists TRBD1, though no DNA is available to test this call. Germline CDR1 SNHLY, CDR2 FYNNEI. The CDR3 is made up of 16 amino acids. The CDR3 sequence: CASSEGQTGHTDTQYF.

V is TRBV20-1 and J is TRBJ2-1; absent DNA, TCRdb's TRBD2 call cannot be checked. Germline V gives CDR1 DFQATT, CDR2 SNEGSKA (reference sequence). This CDR3 is built from 14 residues. The CDR3 here is CSARRLAGDQEQFF.

The chain joins TRBV7-9 to TRBJ1-2. The CDR3 totals 13 residues. Germline values: CDR1 SEHNR, CDR2 FQNEAQ (reference sequence). Here the CDR3 reads CASSLEADYGYTF.

The chain carries TRBV21-1 and TRBJ2-7; TCRdb's assignment of TRBD1 cannot be checked, as there is no DNA. TRBV21-1 is annotated as a pseudogene. The CDR3 is made up of 17 amino acids. The chain's CDR3 is CASSNDTRDRGQYEQYF.

This chain links TRBV7-9 with TRBJ2-7; TCRdb designates TRBD1, a call that cannot be tested without DNA. This CDR3 region has 13 residues. Germline lookup yields CDR1 SEHNR and CDR2 FQNEAQ (reference sequence). This CDR3 reads CASGPRGGVEQYF. Full variable domain (rest looked up from reference TRBV7-9 and TRBJ2-7): DTGVSQNPRHKITKRGQNVTFRCDPISEHNRLYWYRQTLGQGPEFLTYFQNEAQLEKSRLLSDRFSAERPKGSFSTLEIQRTEQGDSAMYLCASGPRGGVEQYFGPGTRLTVT.

The chain joins TRBV25-1 to TRBJ2-3; absent DNA, TCRdb's TRBD1 call cannot be checked. Germline-derived CDR1 and CDR2 are MGHDK and SYGVNS. CDR3 length: 16 amino acids. The CDR3: CASSPGWGGSTDTQYF.

The CDR3 loop is CATSRPLGTDTQYF. The chain is built from TRBV15 and TRBJ2-3; as DNA is missing, the TRBD1 call by TCRdb cannot be tested. The length of the CDR3 is 14 residues. Germline lookup yields CDR1 LNHNV and CDR2 YYDKDF (reference sequence).

The V gene is TRBV29-1, the J gene TRBJ2-2. The CDR3 loop spans 14 amino acids. In germline, CDR1 is SQVTM, CDR2 ANQGSEA. CDR3 region: CSVGKGSYTGELFF.

This rearrangement joins TRBV12-3 or TRBV12-4 to TRBJ2-1. There are 14 residues in the CDR3. CDR3 residues: CASSLVTTYDEQFF.

The rearrangement joins TRBV7-9 to TRBJ2-1. Germline CDR1 reads SEHNR; CDR2 reads FQNEAQ (reference sequence). This CDR3 has 15 amino acids. CDR3 loop: CAGTVIDLSYNEQFF.

This chain uses TRBV13 with TRBJ2-1; TCRdb's D gene call, TRBD1, goes unchecked for lack of DNA. This CDR3 comprises 16 residues. The germline gives CDR1 PRHDT, CDR2 FYEKMQ (reference sequence). CDR3 in amino acids: CASSSEGQRLYNEQFF.